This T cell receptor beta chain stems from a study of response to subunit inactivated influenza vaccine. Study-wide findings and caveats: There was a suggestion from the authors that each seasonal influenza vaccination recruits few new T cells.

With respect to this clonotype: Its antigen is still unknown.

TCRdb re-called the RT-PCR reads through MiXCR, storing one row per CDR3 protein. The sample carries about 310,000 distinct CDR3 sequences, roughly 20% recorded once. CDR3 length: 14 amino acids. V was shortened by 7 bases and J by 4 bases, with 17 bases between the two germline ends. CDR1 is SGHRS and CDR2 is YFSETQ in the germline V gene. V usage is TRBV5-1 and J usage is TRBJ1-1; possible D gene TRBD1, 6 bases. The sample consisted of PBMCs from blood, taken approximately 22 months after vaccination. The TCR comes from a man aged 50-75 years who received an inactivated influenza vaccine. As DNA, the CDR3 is TGCGCCAGCCGCTGGGGGGGCCTTGGCACTGAAGCTTTCTTT. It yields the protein CASRWGGLGTEAFF.